This TCR beta chain was sequenced for a study of Tregs in tolerant kidney transplant recipients (dated by TCRdb to the late 2010s). Looking at the study overall: Transplants used related donors with nonmyeloablative bone marrow transplantation; mixed chimerism was transient in the human trials. The study applied TCRbeta sequencing to find donor-specific regulatory T cells before combined kidney and bone marrow transplantation and then followed those same cells after transplant.

For TCRbeta CDR3 sequencing, genomic DNA was extracted from sorted cells using the QIAGEN DNeasy Blood and Tissue Kit. Through immunoSEQ, high-throughput TCRbeta CDR3 sequencing was done commercially, including PCR amplification with internal controls and bias correction. As for how the authors treated the data: Unique productive TCRbeta sequences were defined by CDR3 nucleotide sequence when primers matched and otherwise by CDR3 amino acid sequence together with Vbeta and Jbeta genes. To correct for sorting error, sequences found in more than one sorted population at a frequency ratio of 2:1 or less were discarded, and the remaining shared sequences were assigned to the population with the higher frequency. Sequences were defined as donor-reactive when expanded at least 5-fold in CFSE-low cells versus unstimulated cells and present at a frequency of at least 0.01% in CFSE-low cells. Repertoire divergence was quantified by Jensen-Shannon divergence calculated from the top 100 TCRbeta sequences ranked by frequency. For samples with multiple sequencing runs, sorting error was corrected in each run separately before the runs were combined. TCRdb provides this immuneACCESS table in a form limited to in-frame rearrangements. Some clones are lacking; in checked studies, under half of them reflect an unresolved V gene, and why the rest are absent is not known. V and J calls and clone size are those listed in that table; D and trimming were worked out from the DNA. This sample's clone table shows roughly 48,000 clones. The biggest ten clones account for around 0.8% of the sample.

Note on this clone: This clone's antigen is unknown.

Broader findings and caveats from the paper: Because the study included only a small number of patients, the results must be confirmed in larger populations and under other immunosuppression protocols. PCR primers changed over time for some patients, so nucleotide-level comparison across those patients' samples was not possible. Donor-specific Treg expansion exceeded global Treg expansion in tolerant patients, suggesting antigen-driven rather than nonspecific expansion. Expanding Tregs with activated donor B cells appeared to identify the most biologically relevant and donor-specific TCRbeta repertoire. Biological reproducibility was not examined directly, but technical replication error appeared to be minimal.

The sample's time point label, decoded: blood sample drawn before combined kidney and bone marrow transplant. Thawed PBMCs were FACS-sorted into unstimulated Tregs (CD4+CD25+CD127-), CD4+ non-Tregs (CD4+CD25-), CD4 cells and CD8 cells. The patients were several recipients of combined kidney and bone marrow transplants from the ITN036ST trial, and samples were available only from these trial subjects. Healthy control blood was processed to PBMCs with a Ficoll density gradient and then cryopreserved, whereas patient PBMCs were collected both before and after transplant. This clonotype was obtained from a human donor who received a combined kidney and bone marrow transplant. The material was CD4+ T cells from blood, obtained before the transplant.

CDR3 reads: CASSGPGTSGSMTQYF. Incomplete CDR3 DNA: TGTGCCAGCAGTGGGCCCGGGACTAGCGGGAGTATGACC. The chain is encoded by TRBV6-2 or TRBV6-3 joined to TRBJ2-5; 14 central nucleotides agree with TRBD2. Coverage ceases 3 residues before the CDR3 finishes, and the germline J gene fills in the end. V lost 5 bases and J lost 7 bases, and the count of bases not matched to a germline gene is 9. CDR1 and CDR2 are read off the germline V gene as MNHEY and SVGEGT. Inclusive of the bounding cysteine and phenylalanine, the CDR3 is 16 residues long. The DNA shown is the part of the CDR3 that was read: 39 bases, in frame from base 1.